What follows are 10 T cell receptor beta chains derived from one specimen sequenced in a study of blood T cell repertoires in COVID-19 (dated by TCRdb to 2019 to 2021). Library prep was done by the immunoSEQ multiplex PCR assay. TCRdb holds this immuneACCESS table with in-frame rearrangements only. Some clones are missing; in checked studies, unresolved V genes explain under half, and the rest has no known cause. The sample includes 350,000 to 400,000 clones, with about nine tenths observed a single time. About 1.8% of the sample rests with the top ten. The sample taken for sequencing was PBMCs or T cells enriched from blood (not recorded which). These receptors were obtained from a woman in her 30s who had recovered from COVID-19.

The chain has TRBV5-1 and TRBJ1-1, with D possibly matching TRBD1 (6 bases). Trimming took off 4 bases at V and 1 base at J, with 11 bases between the two ends. Germline V gives CDR1 SGHRS, CDR2 YFSETQ. The CDR3 extends over 14 amino acids. CDR3 amino acids: CASSRGQRNTEAFF. DNA of the CDR3: TGCGCCAGCAGCCGAGGACAGCGGAACACTGAAGCTTTCTTT.

This chain connects TRBV6-5 to TRBJ2-1; TRBD1 matches at 11 bases. Germline V lookup: CDR1 MNHEY, CDR2 SVGAGI. V lost 8 bases to trimming and J lost 5 bases; unmatched junction nucleotides: 8. The CDR3 consists of 15 residues. CDR3 amino acids: CASGSRDRGNNEQFF. CDR3 coding DNA: TGTGCCAGCGGGTCCAGGGACAGGGGGAACAATGAGCAGTTCTTC.

This clone was counted a single time. The gene calls are TRBV3-1 (or the pseudogene TRBV3-2) and TRBJ1-1, with 9 bases lining up with TRBD1. Germline CDR1 and CDR2: LGHDT and YNNKEL (reference sequence). CDR3 length: 14 residues. V shed 5 bases, J shed 11 bases, and the junction held 12 bases outside the gene matches. The CDR3 sequence is CASSFLTGGADAFF. The CDR3 DNA is TGTGCCAGCAGCTTCCTAACAGGGGGCGCAGACGCTTTCTTT.

The chain uses TRBV2 and TRBJ1-5; 10 bases match TRBD1. The CDR3 is made up of 18 amino acids. V was clipped by 6 bases and J by 2 bases; unmatched bases: 13. Germline V gene data show CDR1 as SNHLY and CDR2 as FYNNEI. CDR3 nucleotides: TGTGCCAGCAGGAAGTCCCGGGACAGGGGATGGGGCAATCAGCCCCAGCATTTT. This translates into CASRKSRDRGWGNQPQHF.

This clone was picked up a small number of times. The V and J genes are TRBV19 and TRBJ1-2; 7 bases align to TRBD1. Trimming at V came to 3 bases and at J to 6 bases, leaving 7 bases not matched to a gene. The germline V gene has CDR1 LNHDA and CDR2 SQIVND (reference sequence). The CDR3 contains 14 residues. The CDR3 DNA is TGTGCCAGTAGTATGGCGGGCAGGGGGAATGGCTACACCTTC. Its translation is CASSMAGRGNGYTF.

The sample holds one count of this clone. The J gene is TRBJ2-1, the V gene TRBV29-1, with TRBD1 as a possible D gene (6 bases). Germline assignment: CDR1 SQVTM and CDR2 ANQGSEA. This CDR3 is 13 amino acids long. V dropped 3 bases and J dropped 10 bases, with 16 bases sitting between them. CDR3 loop: CSVEKTGFGEQFF. The CDR3 coding sequence is TGCAGCGTTGAGAAGACAGGCTTTGGGGAGCAGTTCTTC.

The chain couples TRBV6-2 or TRBV6-3 to TRBJ2-7; unclear D gene. The CDR3 has 15 amino acids. Deletions cut 2 bases from V and 3 bases from J, with 14 bases between. Germline-derived CDR1 and CDR2 are MNHEY and SVGEGT. The CDR3 protein is CASSYVLGEYYEQYF. CDR3 sequence (DNA): TGTGCCAGCAGTTACGTGCTTGGAGAATACTACGAGCAGTACTTC.

V usage is TRBV10-2 and J usage is TRBJ1-5, with TRBD1 matching over 9 bases. The CDR3 is 16 residues long. CDR1 and CDR2 (germline): WSHSY, SAAADI. J gave up 6 bases and V 2 bases, and 8 bases lay outside the gene matches. The CDR3 here is CASSEHRDRERQPQHF. CDR3 coding DNA: TGCGCCAGCAGTGAGCATAGGGACAGGGAGCGTCAGCCCCAGCATTTT.

V is TRBV7-2 and J is TRBJ1-2; D not resolved. Germline assignment: CDR1 SGHTA and CDR2 FQGNSA. V was trimmed by 0 bases and J by 3 bases, leaving 8 bases between them. This CDR3 region has 14 residues. The CDR3 is CASSLARLDYGYTF. The CDR3 region has the DNA TGTGCCAGCAGCTTAGCCCGGTTGGACTATGGCTACACCTTC.

The chain links TRBV18 to TRBJ1-2, with 9 nucleotides matching TRBD1. This CDR3 is built from 15 residues. The junction had 4 bases not matched to a gene; V was cut back by 4 bases and J by 1 base. The germline V gene has CDR1 KGHSH and CDR2 LQKENI. The CDR3 DNA reads as TGTGCCAGCTCACTACAGGGGGCACTTAACTATGGCTACACCTTC. Its protein is CASSLQGALNYGYTF.